The sequence of this TCR beta chain was determined in a study of radiation and T cells in renal cell carcinoma. The germline CDR1 and CDR2 sequences are MDHEN and SYDVKM. V lost 6 bases, J lost 11 bases, and 11 bases stayed unmatched. The CDR3 is 13 residues long. Using immunoSEQ multiplex PCR, the repertoire was profiled, and TCRdb retains in-frame clones only, with some absent. The repertoire consists of fewer than 150,000 clones, with 88% occurring once and the leading ten covering nearly 6%. Time point denoted: blood 2 weeks post-SBRT. Treatment given: 15 Gy SBRT to primary tumor, nephrectomy 4 weeks later. Serial blood draws occurred at baseline and 2 and 4 weeks post-SBRT.

The rearrangement uses TRBV28 and TRBJ1-1; TRBD1 matches 8 bases. The sequence was obtained from a woman in her 70s with renal cell carcinoma. Specimen: blood, collected from a patient whose treatment included radiotherapy and nephrectomy. CDR3 in DNA: TGTGCCAGCAGACTCCGGACAGGGCTTACGGCTTTCTTT. This codes for CASRLRTGLTAFF.